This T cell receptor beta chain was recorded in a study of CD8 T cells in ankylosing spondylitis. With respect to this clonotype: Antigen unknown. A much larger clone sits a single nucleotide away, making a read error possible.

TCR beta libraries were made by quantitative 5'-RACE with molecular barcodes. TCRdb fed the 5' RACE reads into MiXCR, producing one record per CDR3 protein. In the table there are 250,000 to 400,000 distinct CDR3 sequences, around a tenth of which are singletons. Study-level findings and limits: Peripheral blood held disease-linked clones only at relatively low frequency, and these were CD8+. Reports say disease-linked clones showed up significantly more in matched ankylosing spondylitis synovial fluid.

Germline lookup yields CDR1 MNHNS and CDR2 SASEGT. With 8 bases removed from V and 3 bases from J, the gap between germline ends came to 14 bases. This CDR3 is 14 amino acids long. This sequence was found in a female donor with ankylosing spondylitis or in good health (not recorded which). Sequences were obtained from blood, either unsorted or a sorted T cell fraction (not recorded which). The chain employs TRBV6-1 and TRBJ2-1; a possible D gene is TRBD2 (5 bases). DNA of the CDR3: TGTGCCAGCTGGGATGAGGGCAGCTACAATGAGCAGTTCTTC. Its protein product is CASWDEGSYNEQFF.